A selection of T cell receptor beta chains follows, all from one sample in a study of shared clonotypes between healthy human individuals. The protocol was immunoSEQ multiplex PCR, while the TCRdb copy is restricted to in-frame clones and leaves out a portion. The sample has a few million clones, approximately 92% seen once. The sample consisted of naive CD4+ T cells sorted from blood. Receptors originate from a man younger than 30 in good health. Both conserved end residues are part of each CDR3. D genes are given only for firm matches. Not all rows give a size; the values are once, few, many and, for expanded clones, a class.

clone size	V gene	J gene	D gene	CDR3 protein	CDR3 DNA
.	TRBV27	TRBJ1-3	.	CASREEYGNTIYF	TGTGCCAGCAGGGAGGAGTACGGAAACACCATATATTTT
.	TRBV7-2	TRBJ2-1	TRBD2	CASSLGAGGSYNEQFF	TGTGCCAGCAGCTTAGGAGCGGGAGGGAGCTACAATGAGCAGTTCTTC
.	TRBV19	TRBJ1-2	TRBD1	CASSIDLGQAYGYTF	TGTGCCAGTAGTATAGATCTGGGACAGGCCTATGGCTACACCTTC
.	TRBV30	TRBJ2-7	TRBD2	CAWMDSGRSHEQYF	TGTGCCTGGATGGATAGCGGGAGAAGTCACGAGCAGTACTTC
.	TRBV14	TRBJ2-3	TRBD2	CASSRLAGASTDTQYF	TGTGCCAGCAGCCGACTAGCGGGGGCCAGCACAGATACGCAGTATTTT
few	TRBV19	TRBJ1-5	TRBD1	CASSIETGGNQPQHF	TGTGCCAGTAGTATAGAAACAGGGGGCAATCAGCCCCAGCATTTT
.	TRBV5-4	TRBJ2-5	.	CASSLDRVETQYF	TGTGCCAGCAGCTTGGACAGGGTAGAGACCCAGTACTTC
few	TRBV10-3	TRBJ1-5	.	CATSNGNQPQHF	TGTGCCACCTCAAATGGGAATCAGCCCCAGCATTTT
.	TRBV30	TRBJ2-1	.	CAWSVLGLGGQFF	TGTGCCTGGAGTGTACTGGGGTTGGGAGGGCAGTTCTTC
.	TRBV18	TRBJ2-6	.	CASSPPVGAPSSGANVLTF	TGTGCCAGCTCACCACCGGTGGGAGCCCCGTCCTCTGGGGCCAACGTCCTGACTTTC
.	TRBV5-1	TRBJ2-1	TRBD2	CASSLGAGGHHEQFF	TGCGCCAGCAGCTTAGGAGCGGGGGGGCATCATGAGCAGTTCTTC
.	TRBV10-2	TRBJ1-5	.	CASSESLWDQPQHF	TGCGCCAGCAGTGAGTCGCTTTGGGATCAGCCCCAGCATTTT
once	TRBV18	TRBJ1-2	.	CASSPQPAIDYGYTF	TGTGCCAGCTCACCACAGCCAGCCATAGACTATGGCTACACCTTC
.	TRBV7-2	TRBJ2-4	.	CASSLGTGTKNIQYF	TGTGCCAGCAGCTTAGGAACAGGTACCAAAAACATTCAGTACTTC
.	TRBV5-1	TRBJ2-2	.	CASSLAGFPGELFF	TGCGCCAGCAGCTTGGCGGGGTTCCCCGGGGAGCTGTTTTTT
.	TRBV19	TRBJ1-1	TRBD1	CASSSTQPDRVKAFF	TGTGCCAGTAGTTCAACCCAACCCGACAGGGTAAAAGCTTTCTTT
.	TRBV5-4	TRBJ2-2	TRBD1	CASSHRQGQGTGELFF	TGTGCCAGCAGCCACAGACAGGGACAAGGAACCGGGGAGCTGTTTTTT
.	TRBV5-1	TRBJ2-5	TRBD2	CASSLGASGSQETQYF	TGCGCCAGCAGCTTGGGGGCTAGCGGCAGCCAAGAGACCCAGTACTTC
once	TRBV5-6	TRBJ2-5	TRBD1	CASSLDRGPPQYF	TGTGCCAGCAGCTTGGACAGGGGGCCCCCTCAGTACTTC
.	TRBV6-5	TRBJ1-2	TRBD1	CASSSSQGALVKGYTF	TGTGCCAGCAGTTCGAGTCAGGGGGCTTTGGTAAAGGGCTACACCTTC
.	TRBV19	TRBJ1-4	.	CASGFGPEKLFF	TGTGCCAGTGGCTTTGGACCAGAAAAACTGTTTTTT
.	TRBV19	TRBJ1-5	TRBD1	CASSEYQGAGSNQPQHF	TGTGCCAGTAGCGAATATCAGGGGGCCGGTAGCAATCAGCCCCAGCATTTT
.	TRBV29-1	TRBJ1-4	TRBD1	CSVEVGQGMYTGEKLFF	TGCAGCGTTGAAGTAGGACAGGGGATGTATACTGGTGAAAAACTGTTTTTT
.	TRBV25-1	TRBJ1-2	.	CASSDGFNYGYTF	TGTGCCAGCAGTGATGGATTTAACTATGGCTACACCTTC
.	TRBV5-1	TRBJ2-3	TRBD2	CASSLAGFGSDTQYF	TGCGCCAGCAGCCTAGCGGGCTTTGGGTCAGATACGCAGTATTTT
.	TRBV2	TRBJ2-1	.	CASTPDSYNEQFF	TGTGCCAGCACCCCCGACAGCTACAATGAGCAGTTCTTC
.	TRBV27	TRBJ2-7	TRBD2	CASSSYSGRVEQYF	TGTGCCAGCAGTTCGTATAGCGGGAGGGTTGAGCAGTACTTC
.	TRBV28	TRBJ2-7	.	CASSLSPTELTSYEQYF	TGTGCCAGCAGTTTATCCCCGACAGAATTAACCTCCTACGAGCAGTACTTC
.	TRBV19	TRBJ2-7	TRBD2	CASSNPGGTLEQYF	TGTGCCAGTAGTAACCCGGGAGGGACGCTCGAGCAGTACTTC
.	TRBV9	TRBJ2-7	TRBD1	CASSVEGTGIYEQYF	TGTGCCAGCAGCGTAGAGGGGACAGGGATTTACGAGCAGTACTTC
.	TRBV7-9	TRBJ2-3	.	CASSLNHLETTSPDTQYF	TGTGCCAGCAGCCTAAATCATCTTGAGACCACCTCACCAGATACGCAGTATTTT
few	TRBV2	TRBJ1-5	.	CASSDRGGNQPQHF	TGTGCCAGCAGTGACAGGGGAGGCAATCAGCCCCAGCATTTT
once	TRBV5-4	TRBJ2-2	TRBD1	CASSFPGQVISGELFF	TGTGCCAGCAGCTTCCCGGGACAGGTCATCAGCGGGGAGCTGTTTTTT
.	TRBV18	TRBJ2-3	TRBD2	CASSPLAGTDTQYF	TGTGCCAGCTCACCCCTAGCGGGCACAGATACGCAGTATTTT
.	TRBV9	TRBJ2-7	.	CASSVGGIQTTVNEQYF	TGTGCCAGCAGCGTAGGGGGCATACAGACAACCGTCAACGAGCAGTACTTC
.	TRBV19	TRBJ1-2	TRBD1	CASTPTAGQSYGYTF	TGTGCCAGTACCCCAACCGCGGGACAGAGCTATGGCTACACCTTC
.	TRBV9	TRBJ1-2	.	CASSVGPVDSYGYTF	TGTGCCAGCAGCGTAGGCCCTGTTGACAGCTATGGCTACACCTTC
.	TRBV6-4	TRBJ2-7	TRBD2	CASSDGRAGRDYEQYF	TGTGCCAGCAGTGACGGGCGGGCAGGGAGGGACTACGAGCAGTACTTC
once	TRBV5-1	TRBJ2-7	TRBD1	CASSQIAGTGSYEQYF	TGCGCCAGCAGCCAGATCGCCGGGACAGGCTCCTACGAGCAGTACTTC
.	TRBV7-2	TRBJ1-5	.	CASSLAPGRGHQPQHF	TGTGCCAGCAGCTTAGCCCCCGGCAGGGGACATCAGCCCCAGCATTTT
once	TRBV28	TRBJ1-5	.	CASHSNQPQHF	TGTGCCAGTCATAGCAATCAGCCCCAGCATTTT